This TCR beta chain derives from a study of long-term antiretroviral therapy in people with HIV. Points from the study as a whole: Possibly under older ART regimens, blood was drawn between the mid-2000s and the late 2010s. Neither ART adherence, viral resistance nor therapy changes were documented.

Version v3.0 of the immunoSEQ assay ran at survey level. Each sample aimed for 40,000-50,000 sequenced T-cell genomes. Sequencing was performed with immunoSEQ multiplex PCR; in TCRdb, only in-frame clones are kept and a portion is missing. In the table there are 20,000 to 30,000 clones, roughly 84% of which are singletons. Each participant with HIV received care in the United States. J lost 2 bases, V lost 4 bases, and 7 bases had no gene match. Germline V gene data show CDR1 as SGHNT and CDR2 as YYREEE (reference sequence). The CDR3 runs 15 residues. Comment on this clone: Its target is unknown.

The specimen comprised unsorted PBMCs, sampled 3 years after starting antiretroviral therapy. This chain links TRBV5-4 with TRBJ1-2; 8 bases map to TRBD1. The TCR was taken from a man aged 45 to 65 with HIV. The CDR3 reads CASSQRTGLNYGYTF. In nucleotides, the CDR3 is TGTGCCAGCAGCCAGAGGACAGGGCTAAACTATGGCTACACCTTC.